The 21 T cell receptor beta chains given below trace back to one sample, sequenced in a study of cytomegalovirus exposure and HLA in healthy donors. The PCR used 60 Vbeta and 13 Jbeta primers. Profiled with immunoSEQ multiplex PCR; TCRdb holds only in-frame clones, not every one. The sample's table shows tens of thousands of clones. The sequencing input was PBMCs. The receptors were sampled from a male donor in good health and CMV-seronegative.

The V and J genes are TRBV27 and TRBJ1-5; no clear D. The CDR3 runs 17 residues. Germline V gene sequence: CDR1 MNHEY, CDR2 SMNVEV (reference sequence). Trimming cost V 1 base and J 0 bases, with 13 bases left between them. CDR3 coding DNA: TGTGCCAGCAGTTTATACCCCCCGGCGGGTAGCAATCAGCCCCAGCATTTT. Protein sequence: CASSLYPPAGSNQPQHF.

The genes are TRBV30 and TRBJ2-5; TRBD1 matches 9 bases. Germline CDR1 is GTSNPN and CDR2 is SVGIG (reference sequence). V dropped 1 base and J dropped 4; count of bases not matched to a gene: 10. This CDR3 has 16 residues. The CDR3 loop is CAWSGRGTGMLETQYF. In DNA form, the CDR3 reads TGTGCCTGGAGTGGTCGGGGGACAGGGATGTTAGAGACCCAGTACTTC.

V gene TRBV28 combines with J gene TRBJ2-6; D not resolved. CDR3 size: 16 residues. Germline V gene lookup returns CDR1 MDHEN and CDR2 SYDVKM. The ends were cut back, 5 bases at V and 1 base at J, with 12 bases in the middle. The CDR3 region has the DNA TGTGCCAGCAGTCTCCATCAGATGTCTGGGGCCAACGTCCTGACTTTC. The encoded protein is CASSLHQMSGANVLTF.

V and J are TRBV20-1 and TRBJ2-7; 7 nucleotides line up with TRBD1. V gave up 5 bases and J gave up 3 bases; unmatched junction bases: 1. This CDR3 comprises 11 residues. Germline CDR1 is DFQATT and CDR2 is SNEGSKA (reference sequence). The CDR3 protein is CSAGQVYEQYF. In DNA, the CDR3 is TGCAGTGCTGGACAGGTCTACGAGCAGTACTTC.

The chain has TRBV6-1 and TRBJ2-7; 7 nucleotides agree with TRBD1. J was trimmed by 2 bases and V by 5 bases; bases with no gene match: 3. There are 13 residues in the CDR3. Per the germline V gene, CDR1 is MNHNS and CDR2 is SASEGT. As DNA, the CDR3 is TGTGCCAGCAGTCCGGGACAGACCTACGAGCAGTACTTC. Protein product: CASSPGQTYEQYF.

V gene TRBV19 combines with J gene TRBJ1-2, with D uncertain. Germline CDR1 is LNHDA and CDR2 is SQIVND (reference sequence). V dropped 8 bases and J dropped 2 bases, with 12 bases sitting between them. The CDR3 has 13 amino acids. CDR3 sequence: CASQRGQNYGYTF. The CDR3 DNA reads TGTGCCAGTCAGAGAGGGCAGAACTATGGCTACACCTTC.

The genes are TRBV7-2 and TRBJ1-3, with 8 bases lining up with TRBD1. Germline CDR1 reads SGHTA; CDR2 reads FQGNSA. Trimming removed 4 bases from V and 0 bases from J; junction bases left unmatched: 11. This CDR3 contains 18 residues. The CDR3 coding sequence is TGTGCCAGCAGCTACGCCGGGACAGGACTTAGCTCTGGAAACACCATATATTTT. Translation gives CASSYAGTGLSSGNTIYF.

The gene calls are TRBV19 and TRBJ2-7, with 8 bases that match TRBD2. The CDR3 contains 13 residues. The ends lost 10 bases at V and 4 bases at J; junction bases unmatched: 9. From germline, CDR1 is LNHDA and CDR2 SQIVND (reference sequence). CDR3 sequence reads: CATLGAGEYEQYF. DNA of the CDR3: TGTGCCACCCTAGGAGCGGGGGAGTACGAGCAGTACTTC.

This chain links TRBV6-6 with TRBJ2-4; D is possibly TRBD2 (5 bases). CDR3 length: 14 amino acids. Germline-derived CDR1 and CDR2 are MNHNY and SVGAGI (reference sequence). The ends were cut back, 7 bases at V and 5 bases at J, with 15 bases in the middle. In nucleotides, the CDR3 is TGTGCCAGCACACGGGGTGGTTTGCAAAACATTCAGTACTTC. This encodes CASTRGGLQNIQYF.

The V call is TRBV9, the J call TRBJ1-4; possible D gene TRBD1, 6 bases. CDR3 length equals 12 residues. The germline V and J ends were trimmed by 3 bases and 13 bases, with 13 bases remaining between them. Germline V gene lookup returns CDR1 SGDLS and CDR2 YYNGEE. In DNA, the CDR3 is TGTGCCAGCAGCGCCTTAACAGGGAGACTGTTTTTT. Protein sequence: CASSALTGRLFF.

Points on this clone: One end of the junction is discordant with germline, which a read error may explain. The CDR3 DNA follows: TGTGCCAGCACCCTTAGCGGTCCCTCCTACGGGCAGTACTTC. This translates into CASTLSGPSYGQYF. The chain couples TRBV28 to TRBJ2-7, with D possibly being TRBD2 (6 bases). Germline values: CDR1 MDHEN, CDR2 SYDVKM. The CDR3 has 14 residues.

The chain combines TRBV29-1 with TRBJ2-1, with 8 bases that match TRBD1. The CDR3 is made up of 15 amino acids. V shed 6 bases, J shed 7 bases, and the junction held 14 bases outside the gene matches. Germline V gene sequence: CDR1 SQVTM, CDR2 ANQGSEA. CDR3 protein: CSVTRGQGARNEQFF. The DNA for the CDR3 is TGCAGCGTAACGCGCGGGCAGGGGGCGAGGAATGAGCAGTTCTTC.

CDR3 residues: CASSPLAGANTGELFF. For the CDR3, the DNA is TGTGCCAGCAGCCCGCTAGCGGGGGCGAACACCGGGGAGCTGTTTTTT. This sequence joins TRBV28 and TRBJ2-2; 10 bases line up with TRBD2. The CDR3 totals 16 residues. Germline CDR1 and CDR2: MDHEN and SYDVKM. V shed 6 bases and J 0 bases; nucleotides not matched to a gene: 4.

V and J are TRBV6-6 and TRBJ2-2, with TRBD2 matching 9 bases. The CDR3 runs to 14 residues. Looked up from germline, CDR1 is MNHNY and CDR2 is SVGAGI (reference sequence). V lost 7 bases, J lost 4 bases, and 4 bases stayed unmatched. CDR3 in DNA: TGTGCCAGCAACCGAGCGGGGGGCACCGGGGAGCTGTTTTTT. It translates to CASNRAGGTGELFF.

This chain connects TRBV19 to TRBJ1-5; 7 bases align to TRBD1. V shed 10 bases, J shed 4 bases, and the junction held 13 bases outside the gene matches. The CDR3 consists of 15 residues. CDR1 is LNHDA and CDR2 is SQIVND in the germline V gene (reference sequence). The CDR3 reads CATASQQGSNQPQHF. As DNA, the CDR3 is TGTGCCACCGCATCACAACAGGGGTCAAATCAGCCCCAGCATTTT.

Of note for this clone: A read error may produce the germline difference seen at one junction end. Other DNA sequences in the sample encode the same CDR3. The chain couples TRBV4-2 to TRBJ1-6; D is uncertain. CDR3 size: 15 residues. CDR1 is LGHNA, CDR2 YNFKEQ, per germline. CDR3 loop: CASSQADSYNSPLHF. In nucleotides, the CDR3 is TGTGCCAGCAGCCAGGCCGACTCCTATAATTCACCCCTACACTTT.

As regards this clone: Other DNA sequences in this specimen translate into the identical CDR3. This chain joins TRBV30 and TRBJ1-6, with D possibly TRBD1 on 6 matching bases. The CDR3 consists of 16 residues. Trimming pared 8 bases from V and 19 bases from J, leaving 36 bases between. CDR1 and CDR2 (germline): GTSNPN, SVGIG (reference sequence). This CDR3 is CAKRQGISSYNSHLHF. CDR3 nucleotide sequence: TGTGCCAAGAGGCAGGGGATCTCCTCCTATAATTCACACCTACACTTT.

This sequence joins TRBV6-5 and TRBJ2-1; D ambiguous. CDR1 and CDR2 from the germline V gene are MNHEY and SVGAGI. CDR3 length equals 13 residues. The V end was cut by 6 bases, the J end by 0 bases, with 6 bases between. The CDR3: CASRSTSYNEQFF. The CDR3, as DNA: TGTGCCAGCAGGTCTACCTCCTACAATGAGCAGTTCTTC.

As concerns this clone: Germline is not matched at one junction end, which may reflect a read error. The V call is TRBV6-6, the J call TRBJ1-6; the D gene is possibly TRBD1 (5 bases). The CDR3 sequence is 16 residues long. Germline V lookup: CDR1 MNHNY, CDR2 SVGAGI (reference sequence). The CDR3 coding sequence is TGTGCCAGCAGTTACGGGGAAAAAAGGGGTAATTCACCCCTACACTTT. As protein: CASSYGEKRGNSPLHF.

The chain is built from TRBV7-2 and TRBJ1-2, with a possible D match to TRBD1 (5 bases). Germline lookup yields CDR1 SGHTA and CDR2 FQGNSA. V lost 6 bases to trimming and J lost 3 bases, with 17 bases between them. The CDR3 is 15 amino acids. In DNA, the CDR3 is TGTGCCAGCAGTCGGCAGGCTGGGGCGGACTATGGCTACACCTTC. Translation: CASSRQAGADYGYTF.

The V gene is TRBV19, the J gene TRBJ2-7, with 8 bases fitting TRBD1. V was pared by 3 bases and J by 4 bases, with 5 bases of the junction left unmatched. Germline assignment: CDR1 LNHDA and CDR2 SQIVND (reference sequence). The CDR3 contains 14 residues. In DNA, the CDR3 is TGTGCCAGTAGTATCGGACAGGGAGCATACGAGCAGTACTTC. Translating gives CASSIGQGAYEQYF.